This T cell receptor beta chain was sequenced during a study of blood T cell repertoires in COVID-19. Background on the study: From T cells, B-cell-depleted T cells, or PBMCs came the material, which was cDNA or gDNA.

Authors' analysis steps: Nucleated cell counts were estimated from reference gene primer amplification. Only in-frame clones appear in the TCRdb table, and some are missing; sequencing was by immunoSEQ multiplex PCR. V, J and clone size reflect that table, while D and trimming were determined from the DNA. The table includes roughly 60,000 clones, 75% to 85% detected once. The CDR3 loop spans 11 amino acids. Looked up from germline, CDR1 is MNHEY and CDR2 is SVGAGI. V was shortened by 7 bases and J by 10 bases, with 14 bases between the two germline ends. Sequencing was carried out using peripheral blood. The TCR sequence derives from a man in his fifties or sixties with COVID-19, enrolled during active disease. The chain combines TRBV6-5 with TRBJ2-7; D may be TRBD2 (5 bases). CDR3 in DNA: TGTGCCAGCATGATCGGGGATCGCCAGTACTTC. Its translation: CASMIGDRQYF.